One sample yielded the 24 T cell receptor beta chains listed below, sequenced in a study of T cell clonality in common variable immunodeficiency. The repertoire was sequenced with immunoSEQ multiplex PCR; TCRdb's copy has only in-frame clones and lacks some. This sample carries tens of thousands of clones, none of them present only once. Sequencing was performed on peripheral blood mononuclear cells. The receptors were sampled from a person aged 18 to 69 in good health.

This clone was recorded many times. The read terminates 3 residues before the CDR3 end, so the remaining end is supplied by the germline J gene. The V and J genes are TRBV7-2 and TRBJ2-1; perhaps TRBD2 as D (6 bases). This CDR3 comprises 15 residues. Trimming removed 2 bases at V and 4 bases at J, with 12 bases between. Germline loops: CDR1 SGHTA, CDR2 FQGNSA. CDR3 in amino acids: CASSLWRETYNEQFF. The DNA read from the CDR3 is TGTGCCAGCAGCTTATGGCGGGAAACGTACAATGAG.

This clone was detected a few times. The CDR3 end falls 3 residues outside the read, so it is completed with the germline J gene. J is TRBJ2-3 and V is TRBV30, with D perhaps matching TRBD2 (5 bases). Per the germline V gene, CDR1 is GTSNPN and CDR2 is SVGIG (reference sequence). This CDR3 region has 16 residues. CDR3 residues: CAWSVFGGGRGETQYF. CDR3 bases read: TGTGCCTGGAGTGTATTTGGTGGCGGGCGTGGGGAGACG.

This clone was detected many times. The sequence runs out 3 residues before the end of the CDR3; the remainder is reconstructed from the germline J gene. The rearrangement links TRBV6-1 to TRBJ2-7; no clear D gene. Trimming removed 4 bases from V and 4 bases from J, with 8 bases in between. Germline values: CDR1 MNHNS, CDR2 SASEGT. The CDR3 is made up of 12 amino acids. The CDR3 spells CASSGRKYEQYF. The part of the CDR3 DNA that was read is TGTGCCAGCAGTGGCAGGAAATACGAG.

This clone was seen a handful of times. The covered CDR3 bases are TGTGCCATCAGTATCAGGGGTATCAGCAACGGGGACGAG. Encoded protein: CAISIRGISNGDE. The full CDR3 sequence reads CAISIRGISNGDEQYF. The chain joins TRBV10-3 to TRBJ2-7, with D possibly TRBD1 on 6 matching bases. The read terminates 3 residues ahead of where the CDR3 ends, so the germline J gene completes it. Germline values: CDR1 ENHRY, CDR2 SYGVKD. V was cut by 5 bases and J by 5 bases, with 22 bases left in between. The CDR3 is made up of 16 amino acids.

This clone was counted ten times or more. CDR3 bases read: TGTGCCAGTAGAGCGATATTGGGACAGGGGGTGGTCGAGACC. Its translation is CASRAILGQGVVET. In full, the CDR3 reads CASRAILGQGVVETQYF. The chain uses TRBV19 and TRBJ2-5; 11 bases are a match to TRBD1. The read stops 3 residues short of the end of the CDR3; the missing end is completed from the germline J gene. Trimming at V came to 6 bases and at J to 5 bases, leaving 14 bases not matched to a gene. The CDR3 length is 17 residues. Germline CDR1 reads LNHDA; CDR2 reads SQIVND (reference sequence).

This clone was seen at least ten times. The CDR3 DNA, read in part, is TGTGCCAGCAGCCCGGGGACTCCCGGCTCCTACAATGAG. Its protein product is CASSPGTPGSYNE. In full, the CDR3 is CASSPGTPGSYNEQFF. The J gene is TRBJ2-1, the V gene TRBV7-8; TRBD2 is a possible D gene (6 bases). The read ends 3 residues before the CDR3 terminus; that terminus is restored from the germline J gene. The ends were cut back, 5 bases at V and 0 bases at J, with 14 bases in the middle. This CDR3 is built from 16 residues. Germline CDR1 reads SGHVS; CDR2 reads FQNEAQ.

This clone was seen ten or more times. The junction differs from germline at one of its ends, possibly a read error. The read finishes 3 residues shy of the CDR3 end, and the germline J gene is used to complete it. The V gene is TRBV4-2, the J gene TRBJ1-3, with D tentatively TRBD1 (6 bases). CDR1 LGHNA and CDR2 YNFKEQ come from the germline V gene. This CDR3 is 18 amino acids long. The CDR3 protein is CASSQDLRQESSGNTIYF. The part of the CDR3 DNA that was read is TGCGCCAGCAGCCAAGATTTGCGACAGGAGAGCTCTGGAAACACC.

This clone has a count of ten or more. The CDR3 here is CASSLQPFGTEAFF. CDR3 DNA, as far as it was read: TGTGCCAGCAGTCTACAGCCCTTCGGCACTGAA. The V and J genes are TRBV6-2 or TRBV6-3 and TRBJ1-1; D not certain. The sequence runs out 3 residues before the end of the CDR3; the remainder is reconstructed from the germline J gene. V was clipped by 5 bases and J by 4 bases, with 14 bases between them. The CDR3 contains 14 residues. Germline-derived CDR1 and CDR2 are MNHEY and SVGEGT.

This clone was counted at least ten times. The CDR3 end lies 3 residues beyond the end of the read and is filled in from the germline J gene. The V and J genes are TRBV7-9 and TRBJ1-1, with D perhaps matching TRBD1 (5 bases). The V gene lost 5 bases and the J gene lost 0 bases, with 10 bases spanning the gap. The CDR3 length is 14 residues. Germline V lookup: CDR1 SEHNR, CDR2 FQNEAQ (reference sequence). This CDR3 reads CASSQQAMNTEAFF. The CDR3 bases that were read are TGTGCCAGCAGCCAACAGGCAATGAACACTGAA.

This clone showed up many times. The CDR3 end falls 3 residues outside the read, so it is completed with the germline J gene. The V gene is TRBV7-2, the J gene TRBJ2-1; 9 bases line up with TRBD1. There are 14 residues in the CDR3. Germline values: CDR1 SGHTA, CDR2 FQGNSA. Trimming at V came to 7 bases and at J to 8 bases, leaving 9 bases not matched to a gene. The CDR3 DNA, read in part, is TGTGCCAGCACCGGACAGGGGAGCGTCGATGAG. Translated, it gives CASTGQGSVDE. The full CDR3 is CASTGQGSVDEQFF.

In the case of this clone: The CDR3 is cut off 3 residues early in the read; its end comes from the germline J gene. J is TRBJ1-2 and V is TRBV30, with D perhaps matching TRBD1 (5 bases). Germline V gene data show CDR1 as GTSNPN and CDR2 as SVGIG (reference sequence). The CDR3 runs 20 residues. CDR3 region: CAWSSFNGGLAVTTAYDYTF. The sequenced CDR3 bases are TGTGCCTGGAGTTCATTCAACGGGGGACTAGCGGTAACCACAGCCTACGAC.

This clone was detected ten times or more. The read ends 3 residues early relative to the CDR3; the germline J gene fills the gap. The chain has TRBV7-9 and TRBJ2-2; 11 nucleotides align to TRBD2. The CDR3 sequence is 15 residues long. Losses at the gene ends were 5 bases for V and 3 bases for J; bases not matched to a gene: 2. CDR1 and CDR2 from the germline V gene are SEHNR and FQNEAQ (reference sequence). Partial CDR3 DNA: TGTGCCAGCAGCATGGGACTAGCGGACACCGGGGAG. It codes for CASSMGLADTGE. The whole CDR3 sequence reads CASSMGLADTGELFF.

This clone was seen at least ten times. The germline gene is not matched at one end of the junction; a read error may be the cause. The DNA ends 3 residues before the CDR3 does, and the rest of the CDR3 is filled in from the germline J gene. V gene TRBV7-7 combines with J gene TRBJ2-5; 11 bases align to TRBD2. The CDR3 totals 18 residues. Per germline, CDR1 SSHAT and CDR2 FNYEAQ (reference sequence). The chain's CDR3 is CASSHIQSSGGYQETQYF. The DNA read from the CDR3 is TGTGCTAGCAGCCATATTCAATCTAGCGGGGGGTACCAAGAGACC.

In this sample, this clone turned up a few times. The junction does not match germline at one end; this may be a read error. Other DNA sequences within the sample encode an identical CDR3. Here the CDR3 reads CASSEGNAGLYGYTF. Partial CDR3 DNA: TGTGCCAGCAGCGAAGGAAACGCAGGGCTGTATGGC. The chain combines TRBV6-1 with TRBJ1-2; TRBD1 might be the D (5 bases). The sequenced fragment ends 3 residues before the CDR3 boundary, so the rest is inferred from the germline J gene. This CDR3 region has 15 residues. CDR1 is MNHNS and CDR2 is SASEGT in the germline V gene.

This clone was counted a few times. The read comes to an end 3 residues before the CDR3 does, leaving the germline J gene to fill in the end. The chain employs TRBV19 and TRBJ1-5; 9 positions agree with TRBD1. The germline CDR1 and CDR2 sequences are LNHDA and SQIVND (reference sequence). Unmatched junction bases numbered 8, after V lost 8 bases and J lost 6 bases. CDR3 size: 14 residues. The CDR3 region is CASAGQGRSQPQHF. CDR3 bases read: TGTGCCAGTGCGGGACAGGGACGAAGTCAGCCC.

This clone was recorded many times. The junction departs from germline at one end; a sequencing error may be responsible. Read coverage stops 3 residues before the CDR3 terminus; the germline J gene supplies the remainder. The chain has TRBV7-7 and TRBJ2-1, with 8 nucleotides matching TRBD2. CDR3 size: 15 residues. The germline V gene has CDR1 SSHAT and CDR2 FNYEAQ (reference sequence). The DNA read from the CDR3 is TGTGCTAGCAGCTCGGGACTAGGGACCTACAATGAG. Translated, it gives CASSSGLGTYNE. In full, the CDR3 reads CASSSGLGTYNEQFF.

This clone was counted ten times or more. The CDR3 extends 3 residues past the end of the read, so its final part is completed from the germline J gene. This chain uses TRBV5-1 with TRBJ1-2; 8 bases match TRBD1. The CDR3 runs to 17 residues. Germline lookup yields CDR1 SGHRS and CDR2 YFSETQ. CDR3 bases read: TGCGCCAGCGCCCCTTCCCCGGGACAGGTAACCTCCTACGAC. Its protein product is CASAPSPGQVTSYD. The full CDR3 is CASAPSPGQVTSYDYTF.

This clone was observed many times. The sequence runs out 3 residues before the end of the CDR3; the remainder is reconstructed from the germline J gene. The chain uses TRBV7-2 and TRBJ2-7; 11 bases map to TRBD1. The V segment lost 5 bases and the J segment 4 bases; nucleotides outside the gene matches: 7. CDR1 and CDR2 from the germline V gene are SGHTA and FQGNSA. The CDR3 is 15 residues long. The sequenced part of the CDR3 DNA is TGTGCCAGCAGCACCGAGGGGACAGGGGGATACGAG. Translating gives CASSTEGTGGYE. The CDR3 in its entirety is CASSTEGTGGYEQYF.

This clone was recorded at least ten times. Sequencing ends 3 residues short of the CDR3 end; the germline J gene provides the rest. The V gene is TRBV29-1, the J gene TRBJ1-1, with unresolved D. Germline CDR1 SQVTM, CDR2 ANQGSEA. There are 12 residues in the CDR3. CDR3: CSVDYGTLNAFF. CDR3 bases read: TGCAGCGTTGATTATGGTACTCTAAAC.

As to this clone: The read ends 3 residues before the CDR3 terminus; that terminus is restored from the germline J gene. The V gene is TRBV30, the J gene TRBJ1-4; possible D gene TRBD1, 5 bases. This CDR3 has 15 amino acids. Germline values: CDR1 GTSNPN, CDR2 SVGIG (reference sequence). CDR3 DNA (partial): TGTGCCTGGAGTGGGGGTACGGGGACTAATTCACCA. Amino acid sequence: CAWSGGTGTNSP. The CDR3 in its entirety is CAWSGGTGTNSPLFF.

This clone has ten or more counts. The observed sequence ends 3 residues before the CDR3 terminus, with the missing tail filled in from the germline J gene. This rearrangement joins TRBV11-2 to TRBJ2-4, with a tentative D call TRBD1 (6 bases). CDR1 and CDR2 from the germline V gene are SGHAT and FQNNGV. The CDR3 consists of 13 residues. The DNA read from the CDR3 is TGTGCCAGCAGCTTAGAGGCAGGGGAAATT. It translates to CASSLEAGEI. The CDR3 reads in full as CASSLEAGEIQYF. The variable domain in full, completed from reference TRBV11-2 and TRBJ2-4, reads EAGVAQSPRYKIIEKRQSVAFWCNPISGHATLYWYQQILGQGPKLLIQFQNNGVVDDSQLPKDRFSAERLKGVDSTLKIQPAKLEDSAVYLCASSLEAGEIQYFGAGTRLSVL.

This clone was found many times. CDR3 in amino acids: CSASRSNYGYTF. The DNA read from the CDR3 is TGCAGTGCTAGTCGTTCGAACTATGGC. The chain joins TRBV20-1 to TRBJ1-2, with D hard to call. The read ends 3 residues shy of where the CDR3 ends; the end is completed using the germline J gene. Germline CDR1 and CDR2: DFQATT and SNEGSKA (reference sequence). Trimming took 3 bases from V and 2 from J, leaving 7 bases between them. The length of the CDR3 is 12 residues.

This clone was recorded at least ten times. The read ends 3 residues shy of where the CDR3 ends; the end is completed using the germline J gene. The V call is TRBV5-1, the J call TRBJ1-4; a weak D match, TRBD1 (5 bases). The CDR3 length is 15 residues. The germline gives CDR1 SGHRS, CDR2 YFSETQ. Trimming cost V 0 bases and J 7 bases, with 13 bases left between them. CDR3 DNA, as far as it was read: TGCGCCAGCAGCTTGGGAAGGGGAGGAGGTGAAAAA. Its protein is CASSLGRGGGEK. The full-length CDR3 reads as CASSLGRGGGEKLFF.

This clone was observed at least ten times. The read is 3 residues too short to cover the CDR3 end, so that end is filled in from the germline J gene. The rearrangement links TRBV6-4 to TRBJ2-1; 8 bases align to TRBD1. The germline V gene encodes CDR1 MRHNA and CDR2 SNTAGT. The CDR3 contains 14 residues. Losses at the gene ends were 5 bases for V and 5 bases for J; bases not matched to a gene: 5. The CDR3 bases that were read are TGTGCCAGCAGTATTTCGACAGGGGACAATGAG. Residues: CASSISTGDNE. The CDR3 as a whole reads CASSISTGDNEQFF.